One and the same sample provided the 30 T cell receptor beta chains below, sequenced in a study of cytomegalovirus exposure and HLA in healthy donors. PCR involved 60 Vbeta and 13 Jbeta primers. Libraries were prepared by immunoSEQ multiplex PCR; TCRdb keeps only in-frame clonotypes and omits some of them. The table has approximately 120,000 clones, around 77% seen once. The sequencing sample was made of PBMCs. These receptors all come from a woman in her 40s in good health and CMV-seropositive.

In this sample, this clone turned up a few times. The chain carries TRBV7-2 and TRBJ2-1, with D perhaps matching TRBD1 (5 bases). Germline V CDR1 and CDR2: SGHTA, FQGNSA. The length of the CDR3 is 14 residues. The V gene lost 7 bases and the J gene lost 4 bases, with 14 bases spanning the gap. CDR3 DNA: TGTGCCAGCATCAGGGCAGTCGAGTACAATGAGCAGTTCTTC. Amino acid sequence: CASIRAVEYNEQFF. The complete variable domain, with remaining parts taken from reference TRBV7-2 and TRBJ2-1, reads GAGVSQSPSNKVTEKGKDVELRCDPISGHTALYWYRQSLGQGLEFLIYFQGNSAPDKSGLPSDRFSAERTGGSVSTLTIQRTQQEDSAVYLCASIRAVEYNEQFFGPGTRLTVL.

The chain joins TRBV5-1 to TRBJ2-1; possible D gene TRBD1, 7 bases. Looked up from germline, CDR1 is SGHRS and CDR2 is YFSETQ. The CDR3 sequence is 15 residues long. V lost 0 bases and J lost 7, with 14 bases in between. CDR3: CASSLEGQGGNEQFF. Written as DNA, the CDR3 is TGCGCCAGCAGCTTGGAGGGGCAGGGGGGAAATGAGCAGTTCTTC.

This chain uses TRBV19 with TRBJ1-4; TRBD1 is a possible D gene (5 bases). The CDR3 has 14 amino acids. The V end was cut by 4 bases, the J end by 7 bases, with 13 bases between. Germline lookup yields CDR1 LNHDA and CDR2 SQIVND (reference sequence). The CDR3 nucleotides read TGTGCCAGTAGTAGGAGCAGGGTAGTTGAAAAACTGTTTTTT. As protein: CASSRSRVVEKLFF.

This clone was found once. This chain links TRBV9 with TRBJ1-4; D is possibly TRBD1 (6 bases). This CDR3 is built from 15 residues. Germline V gene sequence: CDR1 SGDLS, CDR2 YYNGEE. Trimming took off 0 bases at V and 5 bases at J, with 11 bases between the two ends. The CDR3 DNA reads TGTGCCAGCAGCGTAGCAGGGACACCGAATGAAAAACTGTTTTTT. Translating it yields CASSVAGTPNEKLFF.

V is TRBV6-5 and J is TRBJ1-6; 7 bases fit TRBD1. CDR1 MNHEY and CDR2 SVGAGI come from the germline V gene. The CDR3 spans 14 residues. The V gene end was trimmed by 7 bases and the J gene end by 5 bases; junction bases not matched to a gene: 5. CDR3 DNA sequence: TGTGCCAGCACCTCGGGACAGCATAATTCACCCCTCCACTTT. Translated: CASTSGQHNSPLHF.

The chain employs TRBV18 and TRBJ1-1; 7 bases are a match to TRBD1. This CDR3 has 14 residues. Germline assignment: CDR1 KGHSH and CDR2 LQKENI. J was trimmed by 1 base and V by 5 bases; bases with no gene match: 4. Written as DNA, the CDR3 is TGTGCCAGCTCAGCACGGACAGGGAACACTGAAGCTTTCTTT. Protein product: CASSARTGNTEAFF.

The rearrangement joins TRBV5-8 to TRBJ2-1; 9 bases align to TRBD1. CDR3 length: 15 amino acids. V dropped 5 bases and J dropped 4; count of bases not matched to a gene: 7. Germline assignment: CDR1 SGHTS and CDR2 YDEGEE. CDR3 sequence: CASRATGGRYNEQFF. The DNA for the CDR3 is TGTGCCAGCAGGGCGACAGGGGGAAGATACAATGAGCAGTTCTTC.

The chain couples TRBV19 to TRBJ1-2, with D hard to call. V shed 5 bases and J shed 8 bases, with 9 bases lying between them. This CDR3 spans 11 amino acids. Germline CDR1 is LNHDA and CDR2 is SQIVND (reference sequence). CDR3 amino acids: CASSLGGGYTF. DNA of the CDR3: TGTGCCAGTAGTCTCGGAGGGGGCTACACCTTC.

The V gene is TRBV14, the J gene TRBJ2-5; D possibly corresponds to TRBD2 (6 bases). Germline V gene sequence: CDR1 SGHDN, CDR2 FVKESK. The CDR3 extends over 14 amino acids. The V end lost 4 bases, the J end lost 3 bases, and 12 bases lay between the germline ends. The CDR3 DNA reads TGTGCCAGCAGCCGGGACTCTCTCGAAGAGACCCAGTACTTC. Protein: CASSRDSLEETQYF.

The chain uses TRBV6-4 and TRBJ2-2; 8 nucleotides match TRBD2. With 5 bases clipped from V and 1 base from J, the junction kept 15 bases outside the gene matches. The CDR3 has 19 amino acids. Germline loops: CDR1 MRHNA, CDR2 SNTAGT. The CDR3 coding sequence is TGTGCCAGCAGTCCTTCCCTCATGGTAGCGGGATTGAACACCGGGGAGCTGTTTTTT. It codes for CASSPSLMVAGLNTGELFF.

This sequence joins TRBV5-1 and TRBJ2-7; maybe TRBD1 (6 bases). The length of the CDR3 is 14 residues. With 6 bases removed from V and 0 bases from J, the gap between germline ends came to 13 bases. Looked up from germline, CDR1 is SGHRS and CDR2 is YFSETQ. In DNA form, the CDR3 reads TGCGCCAGCAAACCCCAGGGGAGCTCCTACGAGCAGTACTTC. Its translation is CASKPQGSSYEQYF.

There are a few counts of this clone. The chain couples TRBV5-4 to TRBJ2-7, with 10 bases that match TRBD2. The length of the CDR3 is 15 residues. Looked up from germline, CDR1 is SGHNT and CDR2 is YYREEE (reference sequence). J gave up 1 base and V 0 bases, and 1 base lay outside the gene matches. The CDR3 loop is CASSLELAGSYEQYF. The CDR3, as DNA: TGTGCCAGCAGCTTGGAACTAGCGGGATCCTACGAGCAGTACTTC.

The gene calls are TRBV10-3 and TRBJ2-1; D is perhaps TRBD2 (5 bases). The CDR3 contains 14 residues. V was cut by 8 bases and J by 7 bases, with 18 bases left in between. The germline CDR1 and CDR2 sequences are ENHRY and SYGVKD. CDR3 loop: CAIERGVDTNEQFF. CDR3 DNA: TGTGCCATCGAACGGGGAGTAGACACTAATGAGCAGTTCTTC.

This clone has a single count. The chain links TRBV19 to TRBJ2-5, with D tentatively TRBD1 (7 bases). The V gene lost 7 bases and the J gene lost 5 bases, with 23 bases spanning the gap. The CDR3 runs to 16 residues. Per germline, CDR1 LNHDA and CDR2 SQIVND (reference sequence). This CDR3 is CASTERRQGGGETQYF. In DNA, the CDR3 is TGTGCCAGTACCGAAAGACGACAGGGTGGGGGGGAGACCCAGTACTTC.

This clone appeared a few times. The genes are TRBV30 and TRBJ2-2; TRBD1 matches at 7 bases. Germline V gene sequence: CDR1 GTSNPN, CDR2 SVGIG (reference sequence). The CDR3 consists of 13 residues. Unmatched junction bases numbered 4, after V lost 3 bases and J lost 6 bases. Here the CDR3 DNA reads TGTGCCTGGAGGAGGGGGCGGGCCGGGGAGCTGTTTTTT. Translation gives CAWRRGRAGELFF.

This chain links TRBV19 with TRBJ2-2; D may be TRBD2 (5 bases). Trimming removed 4 bases from V and 6 bases from J, with 15 bases in between. The CDR3 totals 15 residues. Germline assignment: CDR1 LNHDA and CDR2 SQIVND (reference sequence). The CDR3 DNA follows: TGTGCCAGTAGTAGAACTAGTTTAAGGCCCGGGGAGCTGTTTTTT. It translates to CASSRTSLRPGELFF.

The V gene is TRBV25-1, the J gene TRBJ2-1; the D is unclear. CDR3 length: 14 residues. V was shortened by 4 bases and J by 7 bases, with 14 bases between the two germline ends. From germline, CDR1 is MGHDK and CDR2 SYGVNS. The DNA for the CDR3 is TGTGCCAGCAGTGCCCCCCGCTCCGCGAATGAGCAGTTCTTC. Its protein product is CASSAPRSANEQFF.

The chain couples TRBV29-1 to TRBJ2-5; D uncertain. Trimming took 3 bases from V and 4 from J, leaving 12 bases between them. The CDR3 loop spans 13 amino acids. Per germline, CDR1 SQVTM and CDR2 ANQGSEA. CDR3 sequence reads: CSVERHVLETQYF. The DNA of the CDR3 is TGCAGCGTTGAGAGGCATGTTCTAGAGACCCAGTACTTC. Variable domain in full (rest from reference TRBV29-1 and TRBJ2-5): SAVISQKPSRDICQRGTSLTIQCQVDSQVTMMFWYRQQPGQSLTLIATANQGSEATYESGFVIDKFPISRPNLTFSTLTVSNMSPEDSSIYLCSVERHVLETQYFGPGTRLLVL.

The rearrangement links TRBV15 to TRBJ2-7; D possibly corresponds to TRBD1 (5 bases). Germline-derived CDR1 and CDR2 are LNHNV and YYDKDF (reference sequence). This CDR3 is 14 amino acids long. Trimming took off 6 bases at V and 3 bases at J, with 15 bases between the two ends. The CDR3 reads CATSNQGDIYEQYF. The CDR3 region has the DNA TGTGCCACCAGTAACCAGGGCGATATCTACGAGCAGTACTTC.

This clone has just a few counts. This chain uses TRBV7-3 with TRBJ2-1; D uncertain. CDR3 length equals 15 residues. Germline V gene sequence: CDR1 SGHTA, CDR2 FQGTGA. V lost 2 bases and J lost 4, with 12 bases in between. The CDR3 loop reads CASSLRAPPYNEQFF. CDR3 nucleotide sequence: TGTGCCAGCAGCTTACGTGCGCCACCTTACAATGAGCAGTTCTTC.

The rearrangement joins TRBV18 to TRBJ2-7, with a tentative D call TRBD2 (5 bases). The V end lost 0 bases, the J end lost 0 bases, and 9 bases lay between the germline ends. Germline values: CDR1 KGHSH, CDR2 LQKENI. This CDR3 is built from 15 residues. The CDR3 region has the DNA TGTGCCAGCTCACCACCGGAAGCGGCCTCCTACGAGCAGTACTTC. It encodes CASSPPEAASYEQYF.

The CDR3 is CASSFRTSANTGELFF. The CDR3 DNA is TGTGCCAGCAGTTTTCGGACATCAGCGAACACCGGGGAGCTGTTTTTT. The chain employs TRBV6-5 and TRBJ2-2; D is perhaps TRBD1 (5 bases). The CDR3 is 16 residues long. The V end lost 4 bases, the J end lost 0 bases, and 12 bases lay between the germline ends. Germline CDR1 and CDR2: MNHEY and SVGAGI.

This chain connects TRBV19 to TRBJ2-7; tentative D call: TRBD1 (6 bases). Germline V gives CDR1 LNHDA, CDR2 SQIVND (reference sequence). There are 15 residues in the CDR3. V was clipped by 6 bases and J by 0 bases, with 15 bases between them. The CDR3 coding sequence is TGTGCCAGTAGCCAGACAGGCGCAAGCTCCTACGAGCAGTACTTC. Amino acids: CASSQTGASSYEQYF.

A few counts support this clone. The chain couples TRBV18 to TRBJ2-7, with TRBD2 as a possible D gene (6 bases). Trimming removed 6 bases at V and 3 bases at J, with 15 bases between. The CDR3 has 14 residues. Germline V lookup: CDR1 KGHSH, CDR2 LQKENI. This CDR3 is CASSPGTPNYEQYF. The DNA of the CDR3 is TGTGCCAGCTCGCCCGGGACTCCGAACTACGAGCAGTACTTC.

The chain carries TRBV18 and TRBJ1-1; perhaps TRBD1 as D (5 bases). The CDR3 contains 16 residues. Between the trimmed V and J ends, which lost 3 bases and 1 base, there was a span of 15 bases. Germline loops: CDR1 KGHSH, CDR2 LQKENI. The CDR3 loop is CASSPLGGAENTEAFF. For the CDR3, the DNA is TGTGCCAGCTCACCTCTCGGTGGGGCAGAGAACACTGAAGCTTTCTTT.

CDR3 nucleotides: TGCGCCAGCAGCTTGGGAACTAGGTCCAATGAGCAGTTCTTC. This translates into CASSLGTRSNEQFF. This sequence joins TRBV5-1 and TRBJ2-1, with D maybe TRBD2 (5 bases). Germline CDR1 SGHRS, CDR2 YFSETQ. There are 14 residues in the CDR3. The ends were cut back, 0 bases at V and 6 bases at J, with 10 bases in the middle.

The chain links TRBV7-9 to TRBJ1-2; D unclear. V was pared by 5 bases and J by 8 bases, with 9 bases between. Germline loops: CDR1 SEHNR, CDR2 FQNEAQ (reference sequence). The CDR3 totals 11 residues. CDR3 in amino acids: CASSLRTGYTF. The CDR3 nucleotides read TGTGCCAGCAGCCTACGCACGGGCTACACCTTC.

This clone has just a few counts. The chain combines TRBV28 with TRBJ2-1; 10 positions agree with TRBD2. The V gene's germline CDR1 is MDHEN and CDR2 SYDVKM. V was pared by 5 bases and J by 7 bases, with 11 bases of the junction left unmatched. The CDR3 totals 16 residues. The CDR3 DNA reads TGTGCCAGCAGTGCCCTCCCAGCGGGAGGGCCGAATGAGCAGTTCTTC. Its protein product is CASSALPAGGPNEQFF. Based on the CDR3 plus reference TRBV28 and TRBJ2-1, the full variable domain is DVKVTQSSRYLVKRTGEKVFLECVQDMDHENMFWYRQDPGLGLRLIYFSYDVKMKEKGDIPEGYSVSREKKERFSLILESASTNQTSMYLCASSALPAGGPNEQFFGPGTRLTVL.

The chain employs TRBV10-2 and TRBJ2-4; the D is unclear. CDR1 is WSHSY and CDR2 is SAAADI in the germline V gene. The CDR3 sequence is 15 residues long. The V end lost 2 bases, the J end lost 1 base, and 9 bases lay between the germline ends. The CDR3 DNA is TGCGCCAGCAGTGAGGAGGCACGGGCCAAAAACATTCAGTACTTC. Amino acid sequence: CASSEEARAKNIQYF.

The chain combines TRBV10-3 with TRBJ2-2; TRBD2 matches at 9 bases. Unmatched junction bases numbered 5, after V lost 2 bases and J lost 7 bases. The CDR3 has 15 residues. Germline lookup yields CDR1 ENHRY and CDR2 SYGVKD. In DNA form, the CDR3 reads TGTGCCATCAGTGAGGCTAGCGGGATTAACGGGGAGCTGTTTTTT. Its translation: CAISEASGINGELFF.